These 26 T cell receptor beta chains originate from one sample sequenced in a study of cytomegalovirus exposure and HLA in healthy donors. Amplification used 60 Vbeta primers and 13 Jbeta primers. TCRdb's table, derived via immunoSEQ multiplex PCR, lists solely in-frame clones and lacks some. In the table there are about 200,000 clones, around 77% of which are singletons. The sequencing sample was made of PBMCs. These receptors all stem from a woman aged 30 to 39 in good health and CMV-seronegative.

This chain joins TRBV27 and TRBJ2-3, with D possibly TRBD1 on 5 matching bases. This CDR3 contains 14 residues. Germline V lookup: CDR1 MNHEY, CDR2 SMNVEV (reference sequence). V was shortened by 6 bases and J by 8 bases, with 18 bases between the two germline ends. CDR3 sequence reads: CASRRTGSMGTQYF. Here the CDR3 DNA reads TGTGCCAGCAGGCGAACAGGATCCATGGGTACGCAGTATTTT.

CDR3: CATSSRTRNTGELFF. The DNA for the CDR3 is TGTGCCACCAGCAGTAGGACTAGAAACACCGGGGAGCTGTTTTTT. The chain joins TRBV15 to TRBJ2-2, with 7 positions matching TRBD2. Germline CDR1 reads LNHNV; CDR2 reads YYDKDF (reference sequence). The CDR3 contains 15 residues. V shed 3 bases and J 2 bases; nucleotides not matched to a gene: 3.

The V and J genes are TRBV19 and TRBJ1-2, with D maybe TRBD1 (5 bases). Germline CDR1 LNHDA, CDR2 SQIVND (reference sequence). V was cut by 6 bases and J by 4 bases, with 18 bases left in between. CDR3 length: 15 residues. Written as DNA, the CDR3 is TGTGCCAGTAGCTCGACCGGACACCCTATCTATGGCTACACCTTC. Encoded protein: CASSSTGHPIYGYTF.

V usage is TRBV6-1 and J usage is TRBJ2-7, with TRBD1 matching over 7 bases. Germline CDR1 and CDR2: MNHNS and SASEGT. This CDR3 is built from 15 residues. The ends lost 1 base at V and 3 bases at J; junction bases unmatched: 6. CDR3 region: CASSEVGGAFYEQYF. CDR3 nucleotides: TGTGCCAGCAGTGAAGTAGGGGGCGCGTTCTACGAGCAGTACTTC.

J is TRBJ1-1 and V is TRBV6-1; no reliable D call. V gave up 3 bases and J gave up 1 base, with 15 bases separating them. The CDR3 consists of 16 residues. Germline assignment: CDR1 MNHNS and CDR2 SASEGT. DNA for the CDR3: TGTGCCAGCAGTGATCCTTCCCTCGGGAGGAACACTGAAGCTTTCTTT. As protein: CASSDPSLGRNTEAFF.

The chain employs TRBV5-8 and TRBJ2-7; no reliable D call. V shed 2 bases and J shed 0 bases, with 12 bases lying between them. The V gene's germline CDR1 is SGHTS and CDR2 YDEGEE. CDR3 length: 15 residues. The CDR3 DNA reads TGTGCCAGCAGCTTATTGACCCCTAGCTCCTACGAGCAGTACTTC. As protein: CASSLLTPSSYEQYF.

This chain connects TRBV7-2 to TRBJ1-4, with a weak D call TRBD1 (5 bases). CDR3 length equals 16 residues. Germline CDR1 is SGHTA and CDR2 is FQGNSA. V lost 1 base and J lost 5, with 14 bases in between. DNA of the CDR3: TGTGCCAGCAGCTTAGTAGGGACTCTTTCGAATGAAAAACTGTTTTTT. Translating it yields CASSLVGTLSNEKLFF. Supplemented by reference TRBV7-2 and TRBJ1-4, the full variable domain reads GAGVSQSPSNKVTEKGKDVELRCDPISGHTALYWYRQSLGQGLEFLIYFQGNSAPDKSGLPSDRFSAERTGGSVSTLTIQRTQQEDSAVYLCASSLVGTLSNEKLFFGSGTQLSVL.

This clone was seen a handful of times. The CDR3 nucleotides are TGTGCCAGCAGCACCACCCCGGGGGAGACCCAGTACTTC. Its protein is CASSTTPGETQYF. This chain uses TRBV7-3 with TRBJ2-5; tentative D call: TRBD2 (5 bases). The CDR3 is made up of 13 amino acids. Germline V gene data show CDR1 as SGHTA and CDR2 as FQGTGA. V was cut by 5 bases and J by 5 bases, with 12 bases left in between.

In this sample, this clone turned up a few times. V gene TRBV5-1 combines with J gene TRBJ2-3; D is undetermined. There are 13 residues in the CDR3. Trimming took off 4 bases at V and 3 bases at J, with 9 bases between the two ends. The V gene's germline CDR1 is SGHRS and CDR2 YFSETQ. The CDR3: CASSPLVTDTQYF. CDR3 DNA: TGCGCCAGCAGCCCGCTAGTGACAGATACGCAGTATTTT.

The chain is built from TRBV10-1 and TRBJ2-1; TRBD2 agrees at 10 bases. V was clipped by 4 bases and J by 0 bases; unmatched bases: 3. This CDR3 is built from 16 residues. CDR1 and CDR2 (germline): WNHNN, SYGVQD (reference sequence). In DNA, the CDR3 is TGCGCCAGCAGTGTCCCTAGCGGGAGCTCCTACAATGAGCAGTTCTTC. This codes for CASSVPSGSSYNEQFF.

The genes are TRBV28 and TRBJ2-2; D may be TRBD1 (6 bases). The CDR3 contains 13 residues. Germline loops: CDR1 MDHEN, CDR2 SYDVKM. The V and J ends lost 8 bases and 2 bases respectively, with 9 bases between them. In DNA form, the CDR3 reads TGTGCCAGCTTGGGGGCTAACACCGGGGAGCTGTTTTTT. The encoded protein is CASLGANTGELFF.

This clone was picked up a small number of times. The chain combines TRBV6-5 with TRBJ2-1, with D possibly matching TRBD2 (5 bases). The germline V gene has CDR1 MNHEY and CDR2 SVGAGI. The CDR3 consists of 16 residues. V was shortened by 0 bases and J by 12 bases, with 21 bases between the two germline ends. CDR3 sequence reads: CASSYSTLSGGIGQFF. CDR3 bases: TGTGCCAGCAGTTACTCGACCTTAAGCGGCGGAATTGGGCAGTTCTTC.

As DNA, the CDR3 is TGTGCCAGCACCGGGACAGGGGGCGAGGCTGAGCAGTTCTTC. It is translated as CASTGTGGEAEQFF. The chain combines TRBV6-1 with TRBJ2-1, with TRBD1 matching over 12 bases. Germline loops: CDR1 MNHNS, CDR2 SASEGT. The junction had 7 bases not matched to a gene; V was cut back by 7 bases and J by 9 bases. The CDR3 is made up of 14 amino acids.

The gene calls are TRBV12-5 and TRBJ1-1; 7 bases are shared with TRBD1. In germline, CDR1 is LGHNT, CDR2 FRNRAP. With 0 bases clipped from V and 0 bases from J, the junction kept 13 bases outside the gene matches. The CDR3 sequence is 19 residues long. The CDR3 spells CASGLVLGSQGSMNTEAFF. The CDR3 DNA reads TGTGCTAGTGGTTTGGTACTGGGGTCACAGGGGTCGATGAACACTGAAGCTTTCTTT.

The genes are TRBV5-4 and TRBJ2-2, with D perhaps TRBD1 (5 bases). The V gene's germline CDR1 is SGHNT and CDR2 YYREEE (reference sequence). Trimming took off 0 bases at V and 1 base at J, with 10 bases between the two ends. CDR3 length: 16 residues. The CDR3 DNA sequence: TGTGCCAGCAGCTTGGCCGACAGAAGGAACACCGGGGAGCTGTTTTTT. This codes for CASSLADRRNTGELFF.

The V call is TRBV28, the J call TRBJ2-4, with D tentatively TRBD1 (6 bases). Trimming took off 3 bases at V and 0 bases at J, with 12 bases between the two ends. The V gene's germline CDR1 is MDHEN and CDR2 SYDVKM. The length of the CDR3 is 16 residues. The DNA of the CDR3 is TGTGCCAGCAGTTTTAGACAGGAACTAGCCAAAAACATTCAGTACTTC. As protein: CASSFRQELAKNIQYF.

The V and J genes are TRBV28 and TRBJ2-6; the D gene is possibly TRBD1 (6 bases). CDR3 length: 18 amino acids. The germline gives CDR1 MDHEN, CDR2 SYDVKM. Trimming took 2 bases from V and 2 from J, leaving 16 bases between them. CDR3: CASSLIDRPLPGANVLTF. In DNA, the CDR3 is TGTGCCAGCAGTTTAATCGACAGGCCCTTACCTGGGGCCAACGTCCTGACTTTC.

A few counts support this clone. V gene TRBV11-2 combines with J gene TRBJ1-1; 7 positions match TRBD1. With V trimmed by 0 bases and J by 9 bases, 13 bases remained unmatched. Germline values: CDR1 SGHAT, CDR2 FQNNGV. This CDR3 comprises 16 residues. Written as DNA, the CDR3 is TGTGCCAGCAGCTTAGAGGTACGGGCTTTACAGGGGAAAGCTTTCTTT. Translation: CASSLEVRALQGKAFF.

V usage is TRBV27 and J usage is TRBJ2-2; D is perhaps TRBD1 (5 bases). Trimming took off 3 bases at V and 7 bases at J, with 12 bases between the two ends. CDR1 MNHEY and CDR2 SMNVEV come from the germline V gene (reference sequence). The CDR3 runs 14 residues. The CDR3 nucleotides are TGTGCCAGCAGTTTGGTAGGGGCCAGCGGGGAGCTGTTTTTT. Its protein product is CASSLVGASGELFF.

This clone was observed a single time. The CDR3 DNA is TGCGCCAGCAGCTTGGAATCGCGGGGTTCCGGGGAGCTGTTTTTT. Amino acids: CASSLESRGSGELFF. V is TRBV5-1 and J is TRBJ2-2; a weak D match, TRBD2 (6 bases). This CDR3 contains 15 residues. V dropped 0 bases and J dropped 6 bases, with 12 bases sitting between them. Per germline, CDR1 SGHRS and CDR2 YFSETQ. The full variable domain, with the rest looked up from reference TRBV5-1 and TRBJ2-2, is KAGVTQTPRYLIKTRGQQVTLSCSPISGHRSVSWYQQTPGQGLQFLFEYFSETQRNKGNFPGRFSGRQFSNSRSEMNVSTLELGDSALYLCASSLESRGSGELFFGEGSRLTVL.

The V call is TRBV6-5, the J call TRBJ2-7, with D tentatively TRBD1 (6 bases). From germline, CDR1 is MNHEY and CDR2 SVGAGI. CDR3 length: 13 residues. Deletions cut 5 bases from V and 0 bases from J, with 8 bases between. CDR3 in amino acids: CASSTGHSYEQYF. CDR3 coding DNA: TGTGCCAGCAGTACGGGACACTCCTACGAGCAGTACTTC.

The rearrangement uses TRBV6-1 and TRBJ2-3; no definite D call. The CDR3 contains 13 residues. Germline V gene lookup returns CDR1 MNHNS and CDR2 SASEGT. Trimming removed 5 bases at V and 2 bases at J, with 8 bases between. This CDR3 reads CASSSSYTDTQYF. The CDR3 DNA reads as TGTGCCAGCAGTTCTAGTTACACAGATACGCAGTATTTT.

The rearrangement joins TRBV6-6 to TRBJ2-2; 9 bases line up with TRBD1. Germline CDR1 reads MNHNY; CDR2 reads SVGAGI (reference sequence). V gave up 11 bases and J gave up 1 base; unmatched junction bases: 11. This CDR3 region has 16 residues. The CDR3 region is CAAGSVGQGNTGELFF. The DNA of the CDR3 is TGTGCCGCCGGTTCCGTGGGACAGGGGAACACCGGGGAGCTGTTTTTT.

The rearrangement uses TRBV27 and TRBJ1-4, with 7 bases matching TRBD1. Unmatched junction bases numbered 8, after V lost 6 bases and J lost 7 bases. The germline V gene has CDR1 MNHEY and CDR2 SMNVEV (reference sequence). This CDR3 region has 14 residues. The CDR3 reads CASREDRWGEKLFF. DNA for the CDR3: TGTGCCAGCAGGGAGGACAGGTGGGGTGAAAAACTGTTTTTT.

The CDR3 DNA follows: TGTGCCAGCATCGACACCCACACAGATACGCAGTATTTT. Translated, it gives CASIDTHTDTQYF. This chain connects TRBV25-1 to TRBJ2-3; D remains ambiguous. The V and J ends lost 7 bases and 2 bases respectively, with 10 bases between them. The germline gives CDR1 MGHDK, CDR2 SYGVNS. The length of the CDR3 is 13 residues. Based on the CDR3 plus reference TRBV25-1 and TRBJ2-3, the full variable domain is EADIYQTPRYLVIGTGKKITLECSQTMGHDKMYWYQQDPGMELHLIHYSYGVNSTEKGDLSSESTVSRIRTEHFPLTLESARPSHTSQYLCASIDTHTDTQYFGPGTRLTVL.

DNA of the CDR3: TGTGCCAGCAGCCGCCTTCATGAGGGCCCCTACGAGCAGTACTTC. This translates into CASSRLHEGPYEQYF. This sequence joins TRBV6-6 and TRBJ2-7; TRBD2 might be the D (5 bases). With 6 bases removed from V and 2 bases from J, the gap between germline ends came to 17 bases. The CDR3 is made up of 15 amino acids. Germline V gene sequence: CDR1 MNHNY, CDR2 SVGAGI (reference sequence).